This TCR beta chain was sequenced during a study of T cell changes during pregnancy in multiple sclerosis. The assay was immunoSEQ multiplex PCR, and TCRdb's table has in-frame clones only and misses some. This sample yields about 49,000 clones, of which roughly 89% are seen a single time; under 6.5% belongs to the top ten. CDR1 SGHVS and CDR2 FNYEAQ come from the germline V gene. The trim removed 1 base at V and 2 bases at J, leaving 5 bases unmatched. The length of the CDR3 is 17 residues. This specimen consisted of peripheral blood, obtained after pregnancy. This clonotype was obtained from a female donor in good health, enrolled as a control in a pregnancy study. The genes are TRBV7-6 and TRBJ2-2; 9 positions agree with TRBD2. The CDR3 nucleotides read TGTGCCAGCAGCTTAGTTGCGGGAGGGGTAAACACCGGGGAGCTGTTTTTT. Its protein product is CASSLVAGGVNTGELFF.